Listed here is a single TCR beta chain. The antigen is undetermined. The sample comes from a study of T cell repertoires in ileal Crohn's disease. Findings and limits, study-wide: High-frequency clones were more common in sorted CD8 than CD4 cells. Every patient over 26.8% clonality showed endoscopic recurrence.

Per sample, about 500 nanograms of biopsy DNA were TCRB immunosequenced. Produced via immunoSEQ multiplex PCR; TCRdb's table is partial and in-frame only. The sample records roughly 7,400 clones, roughly 76% being singletons. V was trimmed by 5 bases and J by 0 bases, leaving 16 bases between them. The CDR3 sequence is 16 residues long. The germline V gene has CDR1 MNHEY and CDR2 SMNVEV (reference sequence). The V call is TRBV27, the J call TRBJ1-1, with D unclear. Material for sequencing was ileal tissue. The clonotype comes from an adult with Crohn's disease. CDR3 protein: CASSPILTGLNTEAFF. Here the CDR3 DNA reads TGTGCCAGCAGTCCTATCTTAACCGGGTTGAACACTGAAGCTTTCTTT.